The next 32 T cell receptor beta chains were all read from a single sample in a study of post-analysis software for immune sequencing data. Incorporated into the TCR beta cDNA libraries were unique molecular identifiers, which served to reduce PCR and sequencing biases. One entry per CDR3 protein, called by TCRdb with MiXCR from the PCR reads. The table lists 180,000 or so distinct CDR3 sequences, approximately 28% of them singletons, with 3% to 3.5% in the top ten. Study conclusions and caveats: The five TRBV segments detected at higher frequency in patients than in controls included TRBV5-6, TRBV5-1 and TRBV20-1.

No cognate antigen is known for these TCRs. The sample was blood. The receptors shown here come from a girl aged 2-17 years with multiple sclerosis.

A word on this clonotype: One end of the junction does not line up with germline, which may come from a read error. J is TRBJ1-6 and V is TRBV27; possible D gene TRBD1, 5 bases. Germline V CDR1 and CDR2: MNHEY, SMNVEV (reference sequence). The CDR3 loop spans 17 amino acids. The CDR3 here is CASSLVWGWEGNSPPHF. DNA of the CDR3: TGTGCCAGCAGTCTGGTCTGGGGGTGGGAAGGGAATTCACCCCCCCACTTT.

This clonotype appeared a few times. The V and J genes are TRBV18 and TRBJ1-5, with D tentatively TRBD1 (5 bases). Trimming removed 3 bases at V and 5 bases at J, with 14 bases between. The CDR3 is 15 amino acids. Germline V gives CDR1 KGHSH, CDR2 LQKENI. As DNA, the CDR3 is TGTGCCAGCTCACCTCTGAGGGGTGGCGATCAGCCCCAGCATTTT. Protein product: CASSPLRGGDQPQHF.

This clonotype was observed at least ten times. The gene calls are TRBV27 and TRBJ2-7; 7 positions agree with TRBD1. The V gene end was trimmed by 0 bases and the J gene end by 4 bases; junction bases not matched to a gene: 6. Germline CDR1 and CDR2: MNHEY and SMNVEV (reference sequence). CDR3 size: 15 residues. The chain's CDR3 is CASSLSGRGSYEQYF. The CDR3 DNA reads as TGTGCCAGCAGTTTATCTGGCAGGGGGTCGTACGAGCAGTACTTC.

This chain uses TRBV7-8 with TRBJ2-6; D may be TRBD1 (6 bases). CDR1 and CDR2 (germline): SGHVS, FQNEAQ. The CDR3 is 15 amino acids. Trimming shortened V by 9 bases and J by 0 bases, and 12 bases separated the two germline ends. CDR3 loop: CASGQPNSGANVLTF. The CDR3 bases are TGTGCCAGTGGACAGCCCAACTCTGGGGCCAACGTCCTGACTTTC.

This clonotype occurred many times. The CDR3 nucleotides are TGCGCCAGCAGCTTTGACCTCCGCCTAGCCAAAAACATTCAGTACTTC. It translates to CASSFDLRLAKNIQYF. The genes are TRBV5-1 and TRBJ2-4; D is uncertain. Trimming shortened V by 2 bases and J by 0 bases, and 12 bases separated the two germline ends. Germline loops: CDR1 SGHRS, CDR2 YFSETQ. This CDR3 is 16 amino acids long.

The chain employs TRBV10-3 and TRBJ2-3; D may correspond to TRBD1 or TRBD2 (5 bases each). The germline V gene encodes CDR1 ENHRY and CDR2 SYGVKD. The CDR3 spans 15 residues. Trimming removed 2 bases at V and 1 base at J, with 10 bases between. The CDR3 protein is CAISEPGPGTDTQYF. In DNA form, the CDR3 reads TGTGCCATCAGTGAGCCGGGACCAGGCACAGATACGCAGTATTTT.

Note on this clonotype: This may be a read error: a much more frequent sequence differs by one nucleotide. The CDR3: CSARGVSSCEQYF. DNA for the CDR3: TGCAGTGCTAGAGGGGTAAGCTCCTGCGAGCAGTACTTC. The genes are TRBV20-1 and TRBJ2-7, with no clear D. Germline assignment: CDR1 DFQATT and CDR2 SNEGSKA (reference sequence). The CDR3 is made up of 13 amino acids.

The chain joins TRBV29-1 to TRBJ2-1; no definite D call. CDR3 size: 10 residues. Germline V CDR1 and CDR2: SQVTM, ANQGSEA. Trimming pared 2 bases from V and 15 bases from J, leaving 11 bases between. CDR3 sequence: CSVESFILFF. The CDR3 bases are TGCAGCGTTGAATCGTTCATCCTGTTCTTC.

This clonotype was seen repeatedly, ten times or more. V gene TRBV7-9 combines with J gene TRBJ2-5; TRBD1 matches 8 bases. Unmatched junction bases numbered 9, after V lost 5 bases and J lost 4 bases. The germline V gene has CDR1 SEHNR and CDR2 FQNEAQ (reference sequence). This CDR3 is 15 amino acids long. CDR3: CASSARTGWLETQYF. Here the CDR3 DNA reads TGTGCCAGCAGCGCGCGGACAGGGTGGTTAGAGACCCAGTACTTC.

The chain uses TRBV10-3 and TRBJ1-1; D possibly corresponds to TRBD1 (5 bases). V lost 6 bases, J lost 7 bases, and 21 bases lay in between. The CDR3 is made up of 15 amino acids. CDR1 is ENHRY, CDR2 SYGVKD, per germline. The CDR3 DNA is TGTGCCATCAGCTCCACGGGGAGTGGAGGGGATGAAGCTTTCTTT. It specifies CAISSTGSGGDEAFF.

The genes are TRBV29-1 and TRBJ2-7, with D perhaps matching TRBD2 (6 bases). Germline V gene lookup returns CDR1 SQVTM and CDR2 ANQGSEA. Trimming took off 4 bases at V and 0 bases at J, with 13 bases between the two ends. CDR3 size: 14 residues. For the CDR3, the DNA is TGCAGCGTTGGGGGAGGCGGTAGCTCCTACGAGCAGTACTTC. It codes for CSVGGGGSSYEQYF.

A few counts support this clonotype. The V call is TRBV5-1, the J call TRBJ2-1; 14 nucleotides agree with TRBD2. This CDR3 contains 17 residues. Losses at the gene ends were 0 bases for V and 9 bases for J; bases not matched to a gene: 8. Germline V lookup: CDR1 SGHRS, CDR2 YFSETQ. CDR3 coding DNA: TGCGCCAGCAGCTTGGGACTAGCGGGAGGGTTAACCCCTGAGCAGTTCTTC. Amino acids: CASSLGLAGGLTPEQFF.

The chain carries TRBV4-1 and TRBJ1-2; TRBD1 aligns across 7 bases. Trimming took 0 bases from V and 2 from J; bases not matched to a gene: 3. The CDR3 runs 15 residues. The germline V gene has CDR1 MGHRA and CDR2 YSYEKL. In DNA form, the CDR3 reads TGCGCCAGCAGCCAAGATTCACAGGGGAACTATGGCTACACCTTC. This codes for CASSQDSQGNYGYTF.

This clonotype was observed at least ten times. The V and J genes are TRBV18 and TRBJ2-1, with D perhaps TRBD1 or TRBD2 (5 bases each). Germline V CDR1 and CDR2: KGHSH, LQKENI. Trimming left V 3 bases short and J 8 bases short, with 20 bases between. The CDR3 is 16 residues long. CDR3 DNA: TGTGCCAGCTCACCTACTGCTGCAGGGAGTACGGATGAGCAGTTCTTC. It specifies CASSPTAAGSTDEQFF.

As regards this clonotype: This may arise from a read error, as a much more abundant clone is one base away. The gene calls are TRBV7-3 and TRBJ2-1, with 8 bases aligning to TRBD2. The germline CDR1 and CDR2 sequences are SGHTA and FQGTGA. The V and J ends lost 5 bases and 6 bases, in that order; junction bases with no gene match: 12. This CDR3 is 16 amino acids long. CDR3 amino acids: CASSPLKGLGFNEQFF. DNA for the CDR3: TGTGCCAGCAGCCCCTTGAAGGGACTAGGATTCAATGAGCAGTTCTTC.

This clonotype was detected many times. This sequence joins TRBV25-1 and TRBJ2-1, with 7 bases identical to TRBD2. Trimming at V came to 2 bases and at J to 5 bases, leaving 6 bases not matched to a gene. This CDR3 has 15 residues. The germline V gene has CDR1 MGHDK and CDR2 SYGVNS. CDR3: CASSEPSGGDNEQFF. DNA for the CDR3: TGTGCCAGCAGTGAACCTAGCGGAGGCGACAATGAGCAGTTCTTC.

Many counts were recorded for this clonotype. The V call is TRBV5-1, the J call TRBJ2-1, with D unclear. The CDR3 sequence is 14 residues long. The germline V and J ends were trimmed by 5 bases and 5 bases, with 14 bases remaining between them. Germline CDR1 SGHRS, CDR2 YFSETQ. The CDR3 loop reads CASRLSGRNNEQFF. The CDR3 DNA follows: TGCGCCAGCAGGTTGTCCGGGCGAAACAATGAGCAGTTCTTC.

The table lists this clonotype with many counts. The rearrangement links TRBV20-1 to TRBJ2-1, with D maybe TRBD2 (5 bases). Germline CDR1 is DFQATT and CDR2 is SNEGSKA (reference sequence). V dropped 1 base and J dropped 10 bases, with 11 bases sitting between them. There are 12 residues in the CDR3. CDR3 DNA: TGCAGTGCTAGAGGCGGGCGAGGCGAGCAGTTCTTC. Translated, it gives CSARGGRGEQFF.

V usage is TRBV7-2 and J usage is TRBJ1-2, with D possibly TRBD1 on 6 matching bases. The CDR3 has 13 amino acids. The germline V gene has CDR1 SGHTA and CDR2 FQGNSA. V lost 5 bases and J 6 bases, leaving 13 bases between the germline ends. The CDR3 DNA reads TGTGCCAGCAGCCAGGGACACAACGATGGCTACACCTTC. Encoded protein: CASSQGHNDGYTF.

This clonotype was found a few times. The gene calls are TRBV15 and TRBJ2-1; 13 nucleotides align to TRBD2. Germline values: CDR1 LNHNV, CDR2 YYDKDF (reference sequence). This CDR3 is built from 18 residues. Trimming at V came to 0 bases and at J to 10 bases, leaving 12 bases not matched to a gene. CDR3: CATSRDPTSLAGGWEQFF. CDR3 sequence (DNA): TGTGCCACCAGCAGAGATCCAACATCACTAGCGGGGGGGTGGGAGCAGTTCTTC.

This clonotype was seen only once. Since a much larger clone is just one base distant, this may be a read error. CDR3 residues: CSARRGNEQYF. CDR3 coding DNA: TGCAGTGCTAGGAGGGGGAATGAGCAGTACTTC. The chain joins TRBV20-1 to TRBJ2-5, with D possibly being TRBD1 (6 bases). CDR1 and CDR2 from the germline V gene are DFQATT and SNEGSKA (reference sequence). Trimming took 3 bases from V and 11 from J, leaving 13 bases between them. The CDR3 is 11 amino acids.

The chain uses TRBV20-1 and TRBJ1-1, with 8 bases fitting TRBD1. V shed 1 base and J 10 bases; nucleotides not matched to a gene: 11. The CDR3 totals 14 residues. Germline-derived CDR1 and CDR2 are DFQATT and SNEGSKA (reference sequence). The DNA of the CDR3 is TGCAGTGCTAGAGCATCGAATCCGGGACAGGTAGCTTTCTTT. It encodes CSARASNPGQVAFF.

This clonotype was detected ten times or more. The chain's CDR3 is CASSLGISYGYTF. The CDR3, as DNA: TGCGCCAGCAGCTTGGGAATCTCCTATGGCTACACCTTC. The chain employs TRBV5-1 and TRBJ1-2; D gene unclear. The CDR3 covers 13 residues. CDR1 and CDR2 (germline): SGHRS, YFSETQ. Trimming cost V 0 bases and J 4 bases, with 7 bases left between them.

This clonotype was detected ten times or more. CDR3 nucleotides: TGCAGTGCCAGAAACTCCGCCGGGCGGGGGCGAGGCATTCAGTACTTC. It specifies CSARNSAGRGRGIQYF. The chain employs TRBV20-1 and TRBJ2-4; tentative D call: TRBD2 (7 bases). The V end lost 6 bases, the J end lost 9 bases, and 27 bases lay between the germline ends. The CDR3 contains 16 residues. CDR1 and CDR2 (germline): DFQATT, SNEGSKA (reference sequence).

This clonotype was seen repeatedly, ten times or more. The chain has TRBV29-1 and TRBJ1-5; unclear D gene. From germline, CDR1 is SQVTM and CDR2 ANQGSEA. The CDR3 is 12 residues long. V lost 4 bases, J lost 4 bases, and 8 bases lay in between. The CDR3 DNA reads as TGCAGCGTTGCCGGGGTGAATCAGCCCCAGCATTTT. It translates to CSVAGVNQPQHF.

Regarding this clonotype: This sequence may be a read error, since a much larger clone differs from it by one base. The chain links TRBV12-3 or TRBV12-4 to TRBJ2-4; D might be TRBD1 (5 bases). The J call may be incorrect, as the DNA end agrees better with TRBJ2-7. The CDR3 is 13 residues long. The CDR3 loop is CASGSGHRYEQYF. The CDR3 nucleotides read TGTGCCAGCGGCTCCGGACATCGCTACGAGCAGTACTTC.

V usage is TRBV24-1 and J usage is TRBJ2-5, with D perhaps matching TRBD1 (5 bases). The germline V and J ends were trimmed by 3 bases and 4 bases, with 11 bases remaining between them. CDR1 KGHDR and CDR2 SFDVKD come from the germline V gene. The length of the CDR3 is 14 residues. The CDR3 bases are TGTGCCACCAGTGATCGAAATGACAGAGAGACCCAGTACTTC. It specifies CATSDRNDRETQYF.

This clonotype was observed at least ten times. The chain is built from TRBV20-1 and TRBJ2-7; 8 bases align to TRBD2. Trimming cost V 1 base and J 0 bases; bases outside gene matches: 2. CDR3 length: 14 amino acids. Germline CDR1 reads DFQATT; CDR2 reads SNEGSKA (reference sequence). Written as DNA, the CDR3 is TGCAGTGCTAGAGCGGGAGGGGGCTCCTACGAGCAGTACTTC. Translating it yields CSARAGGGSYEQYF.

In this sample, this clonotype turned up many times. The chain is built from TRBV12-3 or TRBV12-4 and TRBJ1-1; the D gene is possibly TRBD1 (5 bases). V was trimmed by 5 bases and J by 1 base, leaving 14 bases between them. The CDR3 extends over 15 amino acids. CDR3 region: CASSPRQSRNTEAFF. CDR3 sequence (DNA): TGTGCCAGCAGTCCACGACAGTCGAGGAACACTGAAGCTTTCTTT.

This clonotype has only one observation. The chain recombines TRBV9 with TRBJ2-2; 9 positions match TRBD1. Per germline, CDR1 SGDLS and CDR2 YYNGEE. This CDR3 is 16 amino acids long. The V gene end was trimmed by 1 base and the J gene end by 5 bases; junction bases not matched to a gene: 6. CDR3 amino acids: CASSVKDRGWTGELFF. In DNA, the CDR3 is TGTGCCAGCAGCGTAAAGGACAGGGGATGGACCGGGGAGCTGTTTTTT.

This clonotype has a handful of counts. J is TRBJ1-1 and V is TRBV13; weak D call: TRBD1 (5 bases). V was trimmed by 5 bases and J by 3 bases, leaving 7 bases between them. There are 12 residues in the CDR3. Germline V gene lookup returns CDR1 PRHDT and CDR2 FYEKMQ (reference sequence). CDR3 sequence: CASSRQYTEAFF. CDR3 in DNA: TGTGCCAGCAGCCGACAGTACACTGAAGCTTTCTTT.

The rearrangement uses TRBV18 and TRBJ1-1, with 8 bases matching TRBD1. The CDR3 loop spans 16 amino acids. With 2 bases clipped from V and 3 bases from J, the junction kept 8 bases outside the gene matches. CDR1 KGHSH and CDR2 LQKENI come from the germline V gene. The CDR3 is CASSPEGQGADTEAFF. The CDR3 DNA sequence: TGTGCCAGCTCACCAGAAGGCCAGGGGGCGGACACTGAAGCTTTCTTT.